Below, 12 T cell receptor beta chains from the same sample are listed, as sequenced in a study of cytomegalovirus exposure and HLA in healthy donors. Researchers ran the PCR with 60 Vbeta and 13 Jbeta primers. The method was immunoSEQ multiplex PCR; TCRdb's version includes in-frame clones alone and lacks a portion of them. This table holds roughly 95,000 clones, approximately 80% found once. The sequencing sample was made of PBMCs. These receptors originate from a man younger than 40 in good health and CMV-seropositive.

V usage is TRBV7-9 and J usage is TRBJ2-1; 7 bases align to TRBD2. Losses at the gene ends were 2 bases for V and 5 bases for J; bases not matched to a gene: 9. The CDR3 spans 16 residues. Germline lookup yields CDR1 SEHNR and CDR2 FQNEAQ (reference sequence). CDR3 region: CASSLLVGRANNEQFF. CDR3 DNA sequence: TGTGCCAGCAGCTTATTAGTTGGGAGGGCCAACAATGAGCAGTTCTTC.

The chain has TRBV30 and TRBJ1-5, with a tentative D call TRBD1 (5 bases). Germline CDR1 is GTSNPN and CDR2 is SVGIG (reference sequence). The CDR3 is 13 amino acids. V was cut by 2 bases and J by 4 bases, with 9 bases left in between. CDR3 region: CAWSTGTNQPQHF. The CDR3 coding sequence is TGTGCCTGGAGTACAGGCACGAATCAGCCCCAGCATTTT.

In this sample, this clone turned up once. V usage is TRBV29-1 and J usage is TRBJ2-2; D uncertain. The germline CDR1 and CDR2 sequences are SQVTM and ANQGSEA. The ends were cut back, 0 bases at V and 5 bases at J, with 10 bases in the middle. This CDR3 is built from 14 residues. The CDR3 DNA reads TGCAGCGTTGAAGATTCGGCAGGAACCGGGGAGCTGTTTTTT. Protein sequence: CSVEDSAGTGELFF.

The rearrangement joins TRBV5-4 to TRBJ2-7, with 7 nucleotides matching TRBD2. Germline assignment: CDR1 SGHNT and CDR2 YYREEE (reference sequence). The CDR3 loop spans 16 amino acids. Trimming at V came to 4 bases and at J to 0 bases, leaving 10 bases not matched to a gene. CDR3 nucleotides: TGTGCCAGCAGCCCGGGGGTCGGCGGGAGCTCCTACGAGCAGTACTTC. It translates to CASSPGVGGSSYEQYF.

The rearrangement joins TRBV29-1 to TRBJ2-6; D remains ambiguous. This CDR3 is built from 14 residues. Germline CDR1 SQVTM, CDR2 ANQGSEA. Trimming took off 3 bases at V and 2 bases at J, with 8 bases between the two ends. The CDR3: CSVDAQTGANVLTF. CDR3 bases: TGCAGCGTTGATGCTCAGACTGGGGCCAACGTCCTGACTTTC.

The chain uses TRBV5-6 and TRBJ1-6, with TRBD1 matching over 10 bases. Germline V gives CDR1 SGHDT, CDR2 YYEEEE. This CDR3 has 17 residues. The V segment lost 4 bases and the J segment 1 base; nucleotides outside the gene matches: 5. In nucleotides, the CDR3 is TGTGCCAGCAGCCTCGGGACAGGGGTTTCCTATAATTCACCCCTCCACTTT. Its protein is CASSLGTGVSYNSPLHF.

This chain uses TRBV11-2 with TRBJ2-1; D unclear. Germline V lookup: CDR1 SGHAT, CDR2 FQNNGV. This CDR3 comprises 14 residues. Trimming removed 1 base at V and 6 bases at J, with 10 bases between. The CDR3: CASSLGPASNEQFF. CDR3 sequence (DNA): TGTGCCAGCAGCTTAGGCCCAGCGTCCAATGAGCAGTTCTTC.

CDR3 sequence: CSVEMRAGGITEAFF. In DNA, the CDR3 is TGCAGCGTTGAAATGAGGGCAGGGGGCATCACTGAAGCTTTCTTT. The genes are TRBV29-1 and TRBJ1-1; 8 bases agree with TRBD1. The junction had 9 bases not matched to a gene; V was cut back by 2 bases and J by 4 bases. CDR1 and CDR2 (germline): SQVTM, ANQGSEA. The CDR3 is 15 amino acids. The whole variable domain, filled in from reference TRBV29-1 and TRBJ1-1, reads SAVISQKPSRDICQRGTSLTIQCQVDSQVTMMFWYRQQPGQSLTLIATANQGSEATYESGFVIDKFPISRPNLTFSTLTVSNMSPEDSSIYLCSVEMRAGGITEAFFGQGTRLTVV.

The chain couples TRBV27 to TRBJ2-6, with 7 bases that match TRBD1. CDR1 and CDR2 (germline): MNHEY, SMNVEV (reference sequence). CDR3 length: 19 residues. V gave up 1 base and J gave up 0 bases; unmatched junction bases: 9. DNA for the CDR3: TGTGCCAGCAGTTTATTAGACAGGACAGGAAGCTCTGGGGCCAACGTCCTGACTTTC. This encodes CASSLLDRTGSSGANVLTF.

This rearrangement joins TRBV2 to TRBJ2-2, with 9 bases matching TRBD2. The CDR3 totals 16 residues. V trimming: 2 bases; J trimming: 6 bases; junction bases outside the gene matches: 7. CDR1 and CDR2 from the germline V gene are SNHLY and FYNNEI. CDR3 DNA sequence: TGTGCCAGCAGTGAATCTTCTAGCGGGATGGCCGGGGAGCTGTTTTTT. Translated, it gives CASSESSSGMAGELFF.

In nucleotides, the CDR3 is TGTGCCAGCAGCGGGGGACTAGCACGCGACGAGCAGTACTTC. Translating gives CASSGGLARDEQYF. The rearrangement joins TRBV5-4 to TRBJ2-7; 9 positions match TRBD2. The length of the CDR3 is 14 residues. With V trimmed by 4 bases and J by 5 bases, 7 bases remained unmatched. Germline V CDR1 and CDR2: SGHNT, YYREEE (reference sequence).

The chain employs TRBV6-6 and TRBJ2-1, with 8 bases lining up with TRBD2. Germline V CDR1 and CDR2: MNHNY, SVGAGI (reference sequence). This CDR3 region has 14 residues. V trimming: 8 bases; J trimming: 7 bases; junction bases outside the gene matches: 10. The CDR3: CASLASGGGNEQFF. The CDR3 DNA reads TGTGCCAGCCTAGCCTCGGGAGGGGGAAATGAGCAGTTCTTC.